This is a list of T cell receptor beta chains from one sample in a study of OX40 agonist ivuxolimab in advanced cancers. Assay used: immunoSEQ multiplex PCR; TCRdb lists only in-frame clones, some missing. The sample carries 50,000 to 60,000 clones, about 88% recorded once. Sequenced material: CD4+ or CD8+ T cells sorted from blood, taken in a trial of the OX40 agonist ivuxolimab. The receptors were sampled from an adult with an advanced solid tumor such as melanoma, head and neck, liver or kidney cancer. The CDR3 runs from the conserved cysteine through the conserved F or W. D genes are given only for firm matches. Clone sizes are given selectively: once, few, many, or a class where the clone is expanded.

J gene: TRBJ1-2; CDR3 length: 15; V gene: TRBV27; D gene: -; clone size: medium-sized; CDR3 protein: CASSYGDAGGYGYTF; CDR3 DNA: TGTGCCAGCAGTTACGGGGACGCTGGCGGGTATGGCTACACCTTC
J gene: TRBJ2-7; CDR3 length: 13; V gene: TRBV4-3; D gene: -; clone size: once; CDR3 protein: CASSPGISYEQYF; CDR3 DNA: TGCGCCAGCAGCCCCGGGATTTCCTACGAGCAGTACTTC
J gene: TRBJ2-7; CDR3 length: 15; V gene: TRBV4-1; D gene: -; clone size: -; CDR3 protein: CASSLVMALSYEQYF; CDR3 DNA: TGCGCCAGCAGCCTCGTAATGGCGTTATCCTACGAGCAGTACTTC
J gene: TRBJ2-6; CDR3 length: 18; V gene: TRBV19; D gene: -; clone size: -; CDR3 protein: CASSPSAGPFSGANVLTF; CDR3 DNA: TGTGCCAGTAGCCCCTCAGCAGGGCCCTTTTCGGGGGCCAACGTCCTGACTTTC
J gene: TRBJ2-7; CDR3 length: 15; V gene: TRBV7-9; D gene: TRBD1; clone size: -; CDR3 protein: CASSLTGTGKNEQYF; CDR3 DNA: TGTGCCAGCAGTCTAACCGGGACAGGGAAGAACGAGCAGTACTTC
J gene: TRBJ2-5; CDR3 length: 12; V gene: TRBV10-3; D gene: -; clone size: -; CDR3 protein: CAISESGETQYF; CDR3 DNA: TGTGCCATCAGTGAGTCGGGTGAGACCCAGTACTTC
J gene: TRBJ2-5; CDR3 length: 15; V gene: TRBV27; D gene: TRBD2; clone size: -; CDR3 protein: CASRGLAGGQETQYF; CDR3 DNA: TGTGCCAGCAGGGGCCTGGCGGGGGGGCAAGAGACCCAGTACTTC
J gene: TRBJ1-2; CDR3 length: 16; V gene: TRBV11-2; D gene: -; clone size: once; CDR3 protein: CASSPQGSVYGLGYTF; CDR3 DNA: TGTGCCAGCAGCCCCCAGGGTAGCGTCTATGGCTTGGGCTACACCTTC
J gene: TRBJ2-7; CDR3 length: 15; V gene: TRBV4-1; D gene: TRBD1; clone size: -; CDR3 protein: CASSQGWDRAYEQYF; CDR3 DNA: TGCGCCAGCAGCCAAGGTTGGGACAGGGCCTACGAGCAGTACTTC
J gene: TRBJ2-3; CDR3 length: 17; V gene: TRBV4-1; D gene: -; clone size: once; CDR3 protein: CASSQDYRGRGTDTQYF; CDR3 DNA: TGCGCCAGCAGCCAAGATTATCGGGGAAGGGGCACAGATACGCAGTATTTT
J gene: TRBJ2-7; CDR3 length: 12; V gene: TRBV11-2; D gene: -; clone size: -; CDR3 protein: CASSETGYEQYF; CDR3 DNA: TGTGCCAGCAGCGAAACAGGTTACGAGCAGTACTTC
J gene: TRBJ2-2; CDR3 length: 15; V gene: TRBV10-3; D gene: TRBD1; clone size: once; CDR3 protein: CASTGQGQNTGELFF; CDR3 DNA: TGTGCCAGCACAGGACAGGGGCAGAACACCGGGGAGCTGTTTTTT
J gene: TRBJ2-2; CDR3 length: 14; V gene: TRBV6-5; D gene: TRBD1; clone size: -; CDR3 protein: CASTRQGRTGELFF; CDR3 DNA: TGTGCCAGCACCCGACAGGGAAGGACCGGGGAGCTGTTTTTT
J gene: TRBJ1-6; CDR3 length: 15; V gene: TRBV7-2; D gene: TRBD1; clone size: -; CDR3 protein: CASSLGTGMNSPLHF; CDR3 DNA: TGTGCCAGCAGCTTGGGGACAGGGATGAATTCACCCCTCCACTTT
J gene: TRBJ2-1; CDR3 length: 14; V gene: TRBV5-1; D gene: -; clone size: -; CDR3 protein: CASSPTALSNEQFF; CDR3 DNA: TGCGCCAGCAGCCCCACCGCCTTGAGCAATGAGCAGTTCTTC
J gene: TRBJ2-1; CDR3 length: 15; V gene: TRBV6-5; D gene: TRBD2; clone size: -; CDR3 protein: CASSSASGGFDEQFF; CDR3 DNA: TGTGCCAGCAGTTCCGCCAGCGGGGGTTTCGATGAGCAGTTCTTC
J gene: TRBJ2-3; CDR3 length: 14; V gene: TRBV10-3; D gene: -; clone size: few; CDR3 protein: CAISESTDADTQYF; CDR3 DNA: TGTGCCATCAGTGAGTCGACCGATGCAGATACGCAGTATTTT
J gene: TRBJ1-3; CDR3 length: 14; V gene: TRBV9; D gene: -; clone size: -; CDR3 protein: CASSTEKTGNTIYF; CDR3 DNA: TGTGCCAGCAGTACAGAGAAGACTGGAAACACCATATATTTT
J gene: TRBJ2-7; CDR3 length: 13; V gene: TRBV7-9; D gene: -; clone size: -; CDR3 protein: CASSQVPGFEQYF; CDR3 DNA: TGCGCCAGCAGCCAAGTTCCGGGGTTCGAGCAGTACTTC
J gene: TRBJ1-2; CDR3 length: 14; V gene: TRBV6-4; D gene: -; clone size: -; CDR3 protein: CASSDSAGDYGYTF; CDR3 DNA: TGTGCCAGCAGTGACTCCGCGGGGGACTATGGCTACACCTTC
J gene: TRBJ2-7; CDR3 length: 14; V gene: TRBV5-6; D gene: -; clone size: -; CDR3 protein: CASSLGDSSYEQYF; CDR3 DNA: TGTGCCAGCAGCTTAGGCGACAGCTCCTACGAGCAGTACTTC
J gene: TRBJ2-7; CDR3 length: 16; V gene: TRBV7-9; D gene: -; clone size: once; CDR3 protein: CASSLEGGAAHYEQYF; CDR3 DNA: TGTGCCAGCAGCTTAGAGGGCGGGGCCGCGCATTACGAGCAGTACTTC
J gene: TRBJ2-7; CDR3 length: 15; V gene: TRBV27; D gene: TRBD1; clone size: -; CDR3 protein: CASSQGGTGPYEQYF; CDR3 DNA: TGTGCCAGCAGTCAAGGGGGGACAGGTCCCTACGAGCAGTACTTC
J gene: TRBJ2-3; CDR3 length: 15; V gene: TRBV9; D gene: -; clone size: -; CDR3 protein: CASSLQGSYTDTQYF; CDR3 DNA: TGTGCCAGCAGCCTTCAGGGGTCCTACACAGATACGCAGTATTTT
J gene: TRBJ2-5; CDR3 length: 13; V gene: TRBV7-2; D gene: -; clone size: -; CDR3 protein: CASSLVLGETQYF; CDR3 DNA: TGTGCCAGCAGCTTAGTTCTTGGGGAGACCCAGTACTTC
J gene: TRBJ2-7; CDR3 length: 15; V gene: TRBV7-8; D gene: TRBD2; clone size: -; CDR3 protein: CASSSTTSGVYEQYF; CDR3 DNA: TGTGCCAGCAGCTCAACGACTAGCGGGGTCTACGAGCAGTACTTC
J gene: TRBJ2-7; CDR3 length: 14; V gene: TRBV4-3; D gene: -; clone size: -; CDR3 protein: CASSQDRESFEQYF; CDR3 DNA: TGCGCCAGCAGCCAAGATAGGGAAAGTTTCGAGCAGTACTTC
J gene: TRBJ1-5; CDR3 length: 15; V gene: TRBV30; D gene: -; clone size: -; CDR3 protein: CAWSGGVNGNQPQHF; CDR3 DNA: TGTGCCTGGAGTGGCGGAGTCAATGGCAATCAGCCCCAGCATTTT
J gene: TRBJ2-7; CDR3 length: 15; V gene: TRBV5-1; D gene: -; clone size: -; CDR3 protein: CASSPIEQGIYEQYF; CDR3 DNA: TGCGCCAGCAGCCCAATTGAACAGGGTATCTACGAGCAGTACTTC
J gene: TRBJ1-4; CDR3 length: 15; V gene: TRBV10-3; D gene: -; clone size: -; CDR3 protein: CAISESDSAWEKLFF; CDR3 DNA: TGTGCCATCAGTGAGTCGGACAGTGCGTGGGAAAAACTGTTTTTT
J gene: TRBJ2-5; CDR3 length: 15; V gene: TRBV7-2; D gene: TRBD2; clone size: -; CDR3 protein: CASSWPGLARETQYF; CDR3 DNA: TGTGCCAGCAGCTGGCCGGGACTAGCAAGAGAGACCCAGTACTTC
J gene: TRBJ1-1; CDR3 length: 18; V gene: TRBV19; D gene: -; clone size: -; CDR3 protein: CASSIDLEAVEMNTEAFF; CDR3 DNA: TGTGCCAGTAGTATAGATCTTGAGGCCGTGGAGATGAACACTGAAGCTTTCTTT
J gene: TRBJ2-1; CDR3 length: 15; V gene: TRBV7-7; D gene: -; clone size: -; CDR3 protein: CASSRQEDLGEEQFF; CDR3 DNA: TGTGCCAGCAGCCGTCAGGAAGACCTTGGCGAGGAGCAGTTCTTC
J gene: TRBJ2-6; CDR3 length: 15; V gene: TRBV2; D gene: TRBD1; clone size: -; CDR3 protein: CASSGQGEGANVLTF; CDR3 DNA: TGTGCCAGCTCCGGACAGGGGGAAGGGGCCAACGTCCTGACTTTC
J gene: TRBJ2-1; CDR3 length: 16; V gene: TRBV4-1; D gene: -; clone size: -; CDR3 protein: CASSQLGSRGGNEQLF; CDR3 DNA: TGCGCCAGCAGCCAACTAGGATCCCGTGGGGGGAATGAGCAGCTCTTC
J gene: TRBJ2-7; CDR3 length: 12; V gene: TRBV6-5; D gene: -; clone size: -; CDR3 protein: CASSYVRAEQYF; CDR3 DNA: TGTGCCAGCAGTTACGTCCGGGCCGAGCAGTACTTC
J gene: TRBJ1-1; CDR3 length: 13; V gene: TRBV19; D gene: -; clone size: -; CDR3 protein: CASYELGYTEAFF; CDR3 DNA: TGTGCCAGTTACGAGTTGGGGTACACTGAAGCTTTCTTT
J gene: TRBJ1-3; CDR3 length: 13; V gene: TRBV2; D gene: -; clone size: -; CDR3 protein: CASMTDSGNTIYF; CDR3 DNA: TGTGCCAGCATGACAGACTCTGGAAACACCATATATTTT
J gene: TRBJ1-5; CDR3 length: 18; V gene: TRBV19; D gene: -; clone size: -; CDR3 protein: CASSTPLTGMGNNQPQHF; CDR3 DNA: TGTGCCAGTAGTACACCTTTGACAGGTATGGGGAACAATCAGCCCCAGCATTTT
J gene: TRBJ2-3; CDR3 length: 14; V gene: TRBV9; D gene: -; clone size: -; CDR3 protein: CASSSSSSTDTQYF; CDR3 DNA: TGTGCCAGCAGCTCGAGTTCTAGCACAGATACGCAGTATTTT
J gene: TRBJ2-3; CDR3 length: 16; V gene: TRBV13; D gene: -; clone size: -; CDR3 protein: CASSLGLTGSTDTQYF; CDR3 DNA: TGTGCCAGCAGCTTAGGCCTGACAGGAAGCACAGATACGCAGTATTTT
J gene: TRBJ2-7; CDR3 length: 13; V gene: TRBV7-9; D gene: -; clone size: -; CDR3 protein: CASRPGNEYEQYF; CDR3 DNA: TGTGCCAGCAGGCCAGGGAACGAGTACGAGCAGTACTTC
J gene: TRBJ2-7; CDR3 length: 15; V gene: TRBV27; D gene: TRBD1; clone size: -; CDR3 protein: CASSLGGTGPYEQYF; CDR3 DNA: TGTGCCAGCAGCCTAGGGGGGACAGGTCCCTACGAGCAGTACTTC
J gene: TRBJ1-1; CDR3 length: 13; V gene: TRBV7-8; D gene: TRBD1; clone size: -; CDR3 protein: CASSPGTGAWAFF; CDR3 DNA: TGTGCCAGCAGCCCCGGGACAGGGGCATGGGCTTTCTTT
J gene: TRBJ2-1; CDR3 length: 13; V gene: TRBV30; D gene: TRBD2; clone size: -; CDR3 protein: CAWGAGTYNEQFF; CDR3 DNA: TGTGCCTGGGGAGCGGGGACCTACAATGAGCAGTTCTTC
J gene: TRBJ1-1; CDR3 length: 12; V gene: TRBV7-9; D gene: -; clone size: -; CDR3 protein: CASPGRNTEAFF; CDR3 DNA: TGTGCCAGCCCGGGGAGGAACACTGAAGCTTTCTTT
J gene: TRBJ2-7; CDR3 length: 16; V gene: TRBV7-9; D gene: -; clone size: once; CDR3 protein: CASSPPNFSPSYEQYF; CDR3 DNA: TGTGCCAGCAGCCCTCCCAACTTTTCACCGTCTTACGAGCAGTACTTC
J gene: TRBJ2-2; CDR3 length: 14; V gene: TRBV6-4; D gene: -; clone size: -; CDR3 protein: CASSAGANTGELFF; CDR3 DNA: TGTGCCAGCAGTGCAGGTGCTAACACCGGGGAGCTGTTTTTT
J gene: TRBJ2-1; CDR3 length: 16; V gene: TRBV18; D gene: -; clone size: -; CDR3 protein: CASSPGPKGHHNEQFF; CDR3 DNA: TGTGCCAGCTCACCCGGTCCCAAGGGTCACCACAATGAGCAGTTCTTC
J gene: TRBJ2-7; CDR3 length: 13; V gene: TRBV27; D gene: TRBD1; clone size: -; CDR3 protein: CASSLGTVSEQYF; CDR3 DNA: TGTGCCAGCAGCCTAGGGACAGTTAGCGAGCAGTACTTC
J gene: TRBJ2-3; CDR3 length: 15; V gene: TRBV21-1; D gene: -; clone size: few; CDR3 protein: CASSSWGCSTDTQYF; CDR3 DNA: TGTGCCAGCAGCTCATGGGGGTGCAGCACAGATACGCAGTATTTT
J gene: TRBJ1-6; CDR3 length: 17; V gene: TRBV19; D gene: -; clone size: once; CDR3 protein: CASSTDAGLGNNSPLHF; CDR3 DNA: TGTGCCAGTAGTACCGACGCGGGTCTTGGCAATAATTCACCCCTCCACTTT
J gene: TRBJ2-2; CDR3 length: 16; V gene: TRBV7-9; D gene: -; clone size: -; CDR3 protein: CASSLGRTPNTGELFF; CDR3 DNA: TGTGCCAGCAGCTTAGGGCGAACCCCCAACACCGGGGAGCTGTTTTTT
J gene: TRBJ1-1; CDR3 length: 11; V gene: TRBV29-1; D gene: -; clone size: -; CDR3 protein: CSGRESFEAFF; CDR3 DNA: TGCAGCGGTCGTGAAAGTTTTGAAGCTTTCTTT
J gene: TRBJ2-5; CDR3 length: 16; V gene: TRBV9; D gene: -; clone size: -; CDR3 protein: CASSVTGETVIETQYF; CDR3 DNA: TGTGCCAGCAGCGTTACAGGAGAAACTGTGATAGAGACCCAGTACTTC